This TCR beta chain comes out of a study of monozygotic twins with inflammatory bowel disease. Whole-study results and caveats: There were differing immunosuppressive treatments, which may have added variability to patient repertoires. People with IBD had fewer clonotypes in common with others than healthy twins did, especially with disease activity.

Every TCR library drew on 3500 ng of total RNA. Template switching incorporated UMIs with a 6-nucleotide sample barcode. From its re-call of the 5' RACE reads, TCRdb lists each CDR3 protein once, without DNA. The table for this sample gives around 230,000 distinct CDR3 sequences. CDR3 size: 17 residues. The germline CDR1 and CDR2 sequences are LGHDT and YNNKEL (reference sequence). About this clonotype itself: Its antigen is unidentified.

This TCR came from a human donor with ulcerative colitis or Crohn's disease, or a healthy co-twin of an affected twin (not recorded which). This chain links TRBV3-1 with TRBJ2-7; TCRdb selects TRBD1, and the lack of DNA leaves this call unchecked. Material: blood. The CDR3 here is CASSQGARLRSSYEQYF.